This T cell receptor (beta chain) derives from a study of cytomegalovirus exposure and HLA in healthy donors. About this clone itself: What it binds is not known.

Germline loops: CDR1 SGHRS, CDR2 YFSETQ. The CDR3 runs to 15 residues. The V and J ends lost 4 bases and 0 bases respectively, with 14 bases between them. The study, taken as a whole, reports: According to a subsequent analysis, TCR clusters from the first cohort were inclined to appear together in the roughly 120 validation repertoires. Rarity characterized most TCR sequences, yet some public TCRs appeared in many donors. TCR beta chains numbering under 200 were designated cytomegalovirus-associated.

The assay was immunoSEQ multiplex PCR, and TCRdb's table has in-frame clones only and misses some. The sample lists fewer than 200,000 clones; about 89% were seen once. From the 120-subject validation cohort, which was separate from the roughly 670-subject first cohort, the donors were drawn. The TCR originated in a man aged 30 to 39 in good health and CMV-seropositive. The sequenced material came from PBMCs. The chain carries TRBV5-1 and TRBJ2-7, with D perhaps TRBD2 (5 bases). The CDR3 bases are TGCGCCAGCAGCCCCTATTCGGGGATCTCCTACGAGCAGTACTTC. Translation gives CASSPYSGISYEQYF.